The following is a T cell receptor (beta chain) sequence with its context. Antigen: not known. Assay used: immunoSEQ multiplex PCR; TCRdb lists only in-frame clones, some missing. There are approximately 80,000 clones in the sample; 80% to 90% occur only once, and 18% lies in the top ten. The data were obtained in a study of identifying expanded T cells in peripheral blood. Findings and caveats of the study: Variance in clone template counts between roughly two-week samples significantly increased with total template count across all healthy donors. Technical replicates showed roughly 1.2 changed clones; two weeks about 16; four weeks 19.

CDR3 length equals 15 residues. CDR1 is SGHKS and CDR2 is YYEKEE in the germline V gene (reference sequence). V was pared by 0 bases and J by 6 bases, with 16 bases between. Healthy donors had no documented immune events, such as infections, while sampled. The chain employs TRBV5-5 and TRBJ2-7; D is possibly TRBD2 (5 bases). The source of this sequence is a person between 18 and 75 years old in good health. Specimen: blood. The CDR3 loop is CASSLEVGVPTEQYF. Written as DNA, the CDR3 is TGTGCCAGCAGCTTGGAAGTCGGGGTCCCTACCGAGCAGTACTTC.